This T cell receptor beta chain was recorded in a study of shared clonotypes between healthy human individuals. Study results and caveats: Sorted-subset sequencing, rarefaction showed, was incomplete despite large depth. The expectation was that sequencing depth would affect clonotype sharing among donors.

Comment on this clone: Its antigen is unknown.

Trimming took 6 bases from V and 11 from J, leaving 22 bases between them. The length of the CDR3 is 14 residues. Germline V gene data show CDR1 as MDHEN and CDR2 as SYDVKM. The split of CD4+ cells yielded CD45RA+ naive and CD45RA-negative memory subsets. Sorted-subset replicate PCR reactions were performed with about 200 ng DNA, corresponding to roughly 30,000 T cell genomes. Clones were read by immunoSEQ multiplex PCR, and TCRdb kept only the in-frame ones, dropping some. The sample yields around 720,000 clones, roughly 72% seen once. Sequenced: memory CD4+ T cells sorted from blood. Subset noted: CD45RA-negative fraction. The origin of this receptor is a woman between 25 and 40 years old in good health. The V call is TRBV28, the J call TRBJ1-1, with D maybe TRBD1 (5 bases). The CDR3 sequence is CASRGGAIAIWAFF. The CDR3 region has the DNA TGTGCCAGCAGGGGTGGGGCGATAGCAATTTGGGCTTTCTTT.